Listed below are T cell receptor beta chains from one sample, sequenced in a study of T cells in tuberculosis. Sequencing was performed with immunoSEQ multiplex PCR; in TCRdb, only in-frame clones are kept and a portion is missing. The table has approximately 59,000 clones, 88% seen once. Input material: CD1b-GMM tetramer-negative cells sorted from PBMCs. The receptors here all came from an adult woman with latent tuberculosis. Each CDR3 is given with its conserved first and last residue. Fields, in order: D gene, V gene, clone size, J gene, CDR3 DNA, CDR3 protein. D genes are given only for firm matches. Part of the rows lack a size; the others show once, few, many or a class for expanded clones.

d_call: TRBD2; v_call: TRBV11-2; clone_size: -; j_call: TRBJ2-7; cdr3_nt: TGTGCCAGCACCCCATCCGGACGGGAGGTAGGGCCCGAGCAGTACTTC; cdr3_aa: CASTPSGREVGPEQYF
d_call: -; v_call: TRBV4-2; clone_size: -; j_call: TRBJ1-2; cdr3_nt: TGTGCCAGCAGCCAAGAATTAGGAGGGGCCTATGGCTACACCTTC; cdr3_aa: CASSQELGGAYGYTF
d_call: -; v_call: TRBV30; clone_size: -; j_call: TRBJ2-5; cdr3_nt: TGTGCCTGGAGTGGCGGAAGGGGATTTGGAGAGACCCAGTACTTC; cdr3_aa: CAWSGGRGFGETQYF
d_call: -; v_call: TRBV7-8; clone_size: -; j_call: TRBJ2-7; cdr3_nt: TGTGCCAGCAGCTTAGTTCGGTCAAGCGAGCAGTACTTC; cdr3_aa: CASSLVRSSEQYF
d_call: TRBD1; v_call: TRBV7-2; clone_size: -; j_call: TRBJ1-3; cdr3_nt: TGTGCCAGTGACAGGGGGATGTCTGGAAACACCATATATTTT; cdr3_aa: CASDRGMSGNTIYF
d_call: -; v_call: TRBV10-2; clone_size: -; j_call: TRBJ2-7; cdr3_nt: TGCGCCAGCAGTGATATTTCCTACGAGCAGTACTTC; cdr3_aa: CASSDISYEQYF
d_call: TRBD2; v_call: TRBV7-8; clone_size: -; j_call: TRBJ2-7; cdr3_nt: TGTGCCAGCAGCCGATATACTAGCGGGAGCGACGAGCAGTACTTC; cdr3_aa: CASSRYTSGSDEQYF
d_call: TRBD1; v_call: TRBV9; clone_size: -; j_call: TRBJ1-2; cdr3_nt: TGTGCCAGCAGCGTGGGACAGGGACACTATGGCTACACCTTC; cdr3_aa: CASSVGQGHYGYTF
d_call: -; v_call: TRBV30; clone_size: -; j_call: TRBJ1-6; cdr3_nt: TGTGCCTGGAGTGTACAAATTTTGGCCACGAATTCACCCCTCCACTTT; cdr3_aa: CAWSVQILATNSPLHF
d_call: -; v_call: TRBV6-5; clone_size: once; j_call: TRBJ2-1; cdr3_nt: TGTGCCAGCAGTTACACAGGGAGTCCCTACAATGAGCAGTTCTTC; cdr3_aa: CASSYTGSPYNEQFF
d_call: -; v_call: TRBV6-5; clone_size: once; j_call: TRBJ2-2; cdr3_nt: TGTGCCAGCAGTCAGGGCGGGGAGCTGTTTTTT; cdr3_aa: CASSQGGELFF
d_call: -; v_call: TRBV7-5; clone_size: -; j_call: TRBJ2-7; cdr3_nt: TGTGCCAGAAGCTTCCGCGGGACCAACTCCTACGAGCAGTACTTC; cdr3_aa: CARSFRGTNSYEQYF
d_call: -; v_call: TRBV18; clone_size: -; j_call: TRBJ2-7; cdr3_nt: TGTGCCAGCTCACAGAGGAGCATGGACGAGCAGTACTTC; cdr3_aa: CASSQRSMDEQYF
d_call: TRBD1; v_call: TRBV9; clone_size: -; j_call: TRBJ2-3; cdr3_nt: TGTGCCAGCGATAGAGGGACAGTAGGCACAGATACGCAGTATTTT; cdr3_aa: CASDRGTVGTDTQYF
d_call: TRBD1; v_call: TRBV4-3; clone_size: -; j_call: TRBJ1-2; cdr3_nt: TGCGCCAGCAGCCAAGACAGGACAGGGTATGGCTACACCTTC; cdr3_aa: CASSQDRTGYGYTF
d_call: -; v_call: TRBV4-2; clone_size: -; j_call: TRBJ1-4; cdr3_nt: TGTGCCAGCAGCCGGGGGGAGGATGAAAAACTGTTTTTT; cdr3_aa: CASSRGEDEKLFF
d_call: -; v_call: TRBV7-9; clone_size: -; j_call: TRBJ1-1; cdr3_nt: TGTGCCAGCAGCCAACCGACAGGCAGGGGAAACACTGAAGCTTTCTTT; cdr3_aa: CASSQPTGRGNTEAFF
d_call: -; v_call: TRBV9; clone_size: -; j_call: TRBJ2-2; cdr3_nt: TGTGCCAGCAGCGACAGCAACACCGGGGAGCTGTTTTTT; cdr3_aa: CASSDSNTGELFF
d_call: -; v_call: TRBV7-9; clone_size: -; j_call: TRBJ1-1; cdr3_nt: TGTGCCAGCAGCTTAGCGCAAGAGGAGGGGCCGGGACTGAACACTGAAGCTTTCTTT; cdr3_aa: CASSLAQEEGPGLNTEAFF
d_call: TRBD1; v_call: TRBV27; clone_size: -; j_call: TRBJ1-5; cdr3_nt: TGTGCCAGCAGATTACAGGGGACGGCTTATAGCAATCAGCCCCAGCATTTT; cdr3_aa: CASRLQGTAYSNQPQHF
d_call: -; v_call: TRBV6-6; clone_size: -; j_call: TRBJ2-7; cdr3_nt: TGTGCCAGCAGCAGAACAGGGTCCGAGCAGTACTTC; cdr3_aa: CASSRTGSEQYF
d_call: TRBD1; v_call: TRBV7-8; clone_size: -; j_call: TRBJ1-3; cdr3_nt: TGTGCCAGCAGCTTTTCGACAGGGTACTCTGGAAACACCATATATTTT; cdr3_aa: CASSFSTGYSGNTIYF
d_call: -; v_call: TRBV7-9; clone_size: -; j_call: TRBJ1-4; cdr3_nt: TGTGCCAGCAGCTTAGCGACACGCGCAACTAATGAAAAACTGTTTTTT; cdr3_aa: CASSLATRATNEKLFF
d_call: -; v_call: TRBV19; clone_size: -; j_call: TRBJ2-3; cdr3_nt: TGTGCCAGCGTGCCGGCAGGGCACACAGATACGCAGTATTTT; cdr3_aa: CASVPAGHTDTQYF
d_call: TRBD2; v_call: TRBV5-8; clone_size: -; j_call: TRBJ2-7; cdr3_nt: TGTGCCAGCAGCCAACTGGGGACTAGCGGAGCCTACGAGCAGTACTTC; cdr3_aa: CASSQLGTSGAYEQYF
d_call: -; v_call: TRBV5-1; clone_size: -; j_call: TRBJ1-2; cdr3_nt: TGCGCCAGCAGCTTCTTGGGAGGTGGCTACACCTTC; cdr3_aa: CASSFLGGGYTF
d_call: -; v_call: TRBV21-1; clone_size: -; j_call: TRBJ1-4; cdr3_nt: TGTGCCAGCAGCAAAGGCGGCACCGATAATGAAAAACTGTTTTTT; cdr3_aa: CASSKGGTDNEKLFF
d_call: -; v_call: TRBV18; clone_size: -; j_call: TRBJ2-7; cdr3_nt: TGTGCCAGCTCACCGGTTGACAGGCCTATCTCCTACGAGCAGTACTTC; cdr3_aa: CASSPVDRPISYEQYF
d_call: -; v_call: TRBV6-5; clone_size: -; j_call: TRBJ2-7; cdr3_nt: TGTGCCAGCAGTTACTCGGGCGAGCAGTACTTC; cdr3_aa: CASSYSGEQYF
d_call: -; v_call: TRBV5-6; clone_size: -; j_call: TRBJ1-1; cdr3_nt: TGTGCCAGCAGCTTGGTCAGAGGTGAGAACACTGAAGCTTTCTTT; cdr3_aa: CASSLVRGENTEAFF
d_call: -; v_call: TRBV30; clone_size: -; j_call: TRBJ1-4; cdr3_nt: TGTGCCTACCAGGCTACTGTTGAAAAACTGTTTTTT; cdr3_aa: CAYQATVEKLFF
d_call: TRBD1; v_call: TRBV18; clone_size: -; j_call: TRBJ1-1; cdr3_nt: TGTGCCAGCTCACCACGGACAGGGGAGAACACTGAAGCTTTCTTT; cdr3_aa: CASSPRTGENTEAFF
d_call: -; v_call: TRBV11-1; clone_size: -; j_call: TRBJ1-1; cdr3_nt: TGTGCCAGCAGCTTAGTGCCGGTTGCGGCCACTGAAGCTTTCTTT; cdr3_aa: CASSLVPVAATEAFF
d_call: -; v_call: TRBV2; clone_size: -; j_call: TRBJ2-7; cdr3_nt: TGTGCCAGCAGTGTATCGTCCTACGAGCAGTACTTC; cdr3_aa: CASSVSSYEQYF
d_call: TRBD2; v_call: TRBV7-9; clone_size: once; j_call: TRBJ2-7; cdr3_nt: TGTGCCAGCAGCCCCAGACTAGCGGGAGGGCTCGAGCAGTACTTC; cdr3_aa: CASSPRLAGGLEQYF
d_call: -; v_call: TRBV7-9; clone_size: -; j_call: TRBJ2-7; cdr3_nt: TGTGCCAGCAGCTTAGCGCCGGGGTTACCCTACGAGCAGTACTTC; cdr3_aa: CASSLAPGLPYEQYF
d_call: TRBD2; v_call: TRBV9; clone_size: -; j_call: TRBJ2-3; cdr3_nt: TGTGCCAGCAGCGTAGGCTCGGGGGGGAGCGCAGATACGCAGTATTTT; cdr3_aa: CASSVGSGGSADTQYF
d_call: TRBD1; v_call: TRBV19; clone_size: once; j_call: TRBJ1-5; cdr3_nt: TGTGCCAGTAGTTCCCCAAGGGACAGGTTCAGCAATCAGCCCCAGCATTTT; cdr3_aa: CASSSPRDRFSNQPQHF
d_call: TRBD2; v_call: TRBV5-1; clone_size: -; j_call: TRBJ2-1; cdr3_nt: TGCGCCAGCAGCTTTCTGGGGCTAGCGGGAGTTGAGCAGTTCTTC; cdr3_aa: CASSFLGLAGVEQFF
d_call: -; v_call: TRBV14; clone_size: few; j_call: TRBJ1-2; cdr3_nt: TGTGCCAGCAGCCAAGAGTGGGCCACAGGGAGCTATGGCTACACCTTC; cdr3_aa: CASSQEWATGSYGYTF
d_call: -; v_call: TRBV9; clone_size: -; j_call: TRBJ1-1; cdr3_nt: TGTGCCAGCAGCGCCTACCCTCAGGGGACCCTTCCTGAAGCTTTCTTT; cdr3_aa: CASSAYPQGTLPEAFF
d_call: -; v_call: TRBV4-1; clone_size: -; j_call: TRBJ1-1; cdr3_nt: TGCGCCAGCAGCCAAGATGGGCGTAGCACTGAAGCTTTCTTT; cdr3_aa: CASSQDGRSTEAFF
d_call: -; v_call: TRBV4-3; clone_size: -; j_call: TRBJ2-7; cdr3_nt: TGCGCCAGCAGCCAAGAGGCGGCAAAGGACACCTCCTACGAGCAGTACTTC; cdr3_aa: CASSQEAAKDTSYEQYF
d_call: -; v_call: TRBV27; clone_size: -; j_call: TRBJ1-2; cdr3_nt: TGTGCCAGCCGAGACACCCTGTGGGGCTACACCTTC; cdr3_aa: CASRDTLWGYTF
d_call: -; v_call: TRBV28; clone_size: -; j_call: TRBJ1-2; cdr3_nt: TGTGCCAGCAGTTTCGGGGTTGCTGGCTACACCTTC; cdr3_aa: CASSFGVAGYTF
d_call: TRBD2; v_call: TRBV4-3; clone_size: -; j_call: TRBJ2-3; cdr3_nt: TGCGCCAGCAGCCAAGATGGCAGACTAGCCTACACAGATACGCAGTATTTT; cdr3_aa: CASSQDGRLAYTDTQYF
d_call: -; v_call: TRBV19; clone_size: -; j_call: TRBJ2-6; cdr3_nt: TGTGCCAGCGGACAGTCACTTTTCGCTGGGGCCAACGTCCTGACTTTC; cdr3_aa: CASGQSLFAGANVLTF
d_call: TRBD2; v_call: TRBV10-2; clone_size: -; j_call: TRBJ2-1; cdr3_nt: TGCGCCAGCAGTGAGAGGACTAGCGGGTACAATGAGCAGTTCTTC; cdr3_aa: CASSERTSGYNEQFF
d_call: -; v_call: TRBV12-5; clone_size: -; j_call: TRBJ2-7; cdr3_nt: TGTGCTAGTGGTGCAGGGATCTCCTACGAGCAGTACTTC; cdr3_aa: CASGAGISYEQYF
d_call: TRBD2; v_call: TRBV30; clone_size: -; j_call: TRBJ2-7; cdr3_nt: TGTGCCTGGAGTCAAAGACTAGCGGGAGCCAAAAGCTCCTACGAGCAGTACTTC; cdr3_aa: CAWSQRLAGAKSSYEQYF
d_call: -; v_call: TRBV7-6; clone_size: once; j_call: TRBJ2-3; cdr3_nt: TGTGCCAGCAGCTTATCTGATACGCAGTATTTT; cdr3_aa: CASSLSDTQYF
d_call: -; v_call: TRBV30; clone_size: -; j_call: TRBJ1-2; cdr3_nt: TGTGCCTGGAGTGTACACAACGAGGGCTATGGCTACACCTTC; cdr3_aa: CAWSVHNEGYGYTF
d_call: -; v_call: TRBV19; clone_size: -; j_call: TRBJ1-6; cdr3_nt: TGTGCCAGTAGTAGAGCCAGGGCACAATCCCCCCTCCACTTT; cdr3_aa: CASSRARAQSPLHF
d_call: -; v_call: TRBV25-1; clone_size: -; j_call: TRBJ2-3; cdr3_nt: TGTGCCAGCAGTGAATATATGGGGGCGGCAGATACGCAGTATTTT; cdr3_aa: CASSEYMGAADTQYF